This T cell receptor (beta chain) was obtained from a study of glioma-infiltrating T cells. Study-level results: Tissue-blood divergence was below expectation in non-neoplastic patients, above in gliomas. Tissue and blood shared very few CDR3 sequences.

This clonotype has only a few counts. Its target is not known. Losses at the gene ends were 5 bases for V and 6 bases for J; bases not matched to a gene: 9. Germline CDR1 and CDR2: SEHNR and FQNEAQ (reference sequence). This CDR3 comprises 16 residues. The iRepertoire nested amplicon-rescue multiplex PCR amplified TCR alpha and beta CDR3s from RNA. Tissue mRNA or PBMC total RNA, about 85-400 ng, went into one-step reverse transcription and amplification. From the multiplex PCR reads, TCRdb called clonotypes with MiXCR, one entry per CDR3 protein. Among fewer than 250,000 distinct CDR3 sequences listed, more than 30% were seen once.

This rearrangement joins TRBV7-9 to TRBJ2-7, with 14 bases that match TRBD2. The source is a human donor with low-grade glioma or glioblastoma, undergoing nonglioma brain surgery, or in good health (not recorded which). The sequenced sample consisted of glioma tissue, nonneoplastic brain tissue, or PBMCs (not recorded which). CDR3 residues: CASSTSAGTSGSEQYF. Written as DNA, the CDR3 is TGTGCCAGCAGCACCTCTGCCGGGACTAGCGGGAGCGAGCAGTACTTC. The full variable domain, in which reference TRBV7-9 and TRBJ2-7 provide the parts outside the CDR3, is DTGVSQNPRHKITKRGQNVTFRCDPISEHNRLYWYRQTLGQGPEFLTYFQNEAQLEKSRLLSDRFSAERPKGSFSTLEIQRTEQGDSAMYLCASSTSAGTSGSEQYFGPGTRLTVT.